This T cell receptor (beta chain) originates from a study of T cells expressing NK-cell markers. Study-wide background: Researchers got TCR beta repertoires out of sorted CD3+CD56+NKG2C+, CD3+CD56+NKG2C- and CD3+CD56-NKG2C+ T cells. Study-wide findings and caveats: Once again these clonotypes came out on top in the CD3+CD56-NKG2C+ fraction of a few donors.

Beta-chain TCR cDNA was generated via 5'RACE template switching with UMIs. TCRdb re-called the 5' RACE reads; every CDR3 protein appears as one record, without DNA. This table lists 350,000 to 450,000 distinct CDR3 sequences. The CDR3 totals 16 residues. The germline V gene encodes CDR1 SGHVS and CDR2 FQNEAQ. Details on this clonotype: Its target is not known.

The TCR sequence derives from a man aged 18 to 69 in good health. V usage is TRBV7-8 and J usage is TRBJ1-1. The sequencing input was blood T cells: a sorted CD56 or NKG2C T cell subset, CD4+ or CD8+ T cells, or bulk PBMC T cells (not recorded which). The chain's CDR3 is CASSLEGLAIYTEAFF.